This T cell receptor (beta chain) came from a study of blood T cell repertoires in COVID-19. How the authors handled the data: Estimated nucleated cell counts came from reference gene primer amplification. Sequencing used immunoSEQ multiplex PCR; TCRdb keeps in-frame clones, though not all of them. Clone size and V and J calls were adopted from that table, with D and trimming inferred from the DNA. The table lists approximately 74,000 clones, approximately 88% of them singletons. CDR1 and CDR2 from the germline V gene are KGHDR and SFDVKD. The germline V and J ends were trimmed by 6 bases and 4 bases, with 11 bases remaining between them. The CDR3 runs 14 residues.

The J gene is TRBJ2-2, the V gene TRBV24-1; a possible D gene is TRBD2 (6 bases). This TCR was recovered from an elderly man with active or convalescent COVID-19. Specimen: peripheral blood. The chain's CDR3 is CATSPGGATGELFF. In DNA, the CDR3 is TGTGCCACCAGTCCAGGAGGGGCCACCGGGGAGCTGTTTTTT.